Following are 11 T cell receptor beta chains from one sample sequenced in a study of CD8 T cells in Susac syndrome. An amount of RNA that ranged from roughly 0.5 to 1 ug was reverse transcribed with random hexamers. TCRdb re-called the immunoSEQ multiplex PCR reads through MiXCR, storing one row per CDR3 protein. The sample records some 60,000 distinct CDR3 sequences, around 94% being singletons. The material sequenced was CD8+ T cells from PBMCs. The receptors shown here come from a human donor in good health.

This clonotype was seen a handful of times. The chain employs TRBV6-6 and TRBJ1-1; D is unresolved. This CDR3 region has 13 residues. The germline V gene has CDR1 MNHNY and CDR2 SVGAGI (reference sequence). V gave up 3 bases and J gave up 1 base, with 6 bases separating them. CDR3 amino acids: CASSYGTNTEAFF. DNA for the CDR3: TGTGCCAGCAGTTATGGAACGAACACTGAAGCTTTCTTT.

This clonotype has only one observation. The chain carries TRBV4-1 and TRBJ2-5, with D possibly being TRBD1 (6 bases). CDR3 length: 15 amino acids. Trimming removed 0 bases from V and 1 base from J, with 9 bases in between. CDR1 is MGHRA, CDR2 YSYEKL, per germline. CDR3 residues: CASSQDEGGQETQYF. CDR3 nucleotide sequence: TGCGCCAGCAGCCAAGATGAAGGGGGCCAAGAGACCCAGTACTTC.

The chain links TRBV4-1 to TRBJ2-2; D might be TRBD2 (5 bases). Trimming cost V 2 bases and J 6 bases, with 13 bases left between them. This CDR3 is built from 15 residues. CDR1 is MGHRA and CDR2 is YSYEKL in the germline V gene. The CDR3 region is CASSQTIARAGELFF. As DNA, the CDR3 is TGCGCCAGCAGCCAAACAATAGCGAGGGCCGGGGAGCTGTTTTTT.

The chain combines TRBV6-5 with TRBJ1-2; possible D gene TRBD1, 5 bases. The CDR3 has 14 amino acids. Germline loops: CDR1 MNHEY, CDR2 SVGAGI. With 5 bases removed from V and 4 bases from J, the gap between germline ends came to 14 bases. DNA of the CDR3: TGTGCCAGCAGTCCCTTTTGGGGCGGCTATGGCTACACCTTC. It encodes CASSPFWGGYGYTF.

V and J are TRBV10-3 and TRBJ2-3; TRBD1 matches at 11 bases. Germline V gives CDR1 ENHRY, CDR2 SYGVKD. CDR3 length equals 13 residues. J was trimmed by 4 bases and V by 8 bases; bases with no gene match: 2. This chain's CDR3 is CAIRDRGADTQYF. The CDR3 DNA follows: TGTGCCATCCGGGACAGGGGGGCAGATACGCAGTATTTT.

The sample holds one count of this clonotype. CDR3 in DNA: TGTGCCAGCAGTTACTCGGGTTCTCTAGAGCAGTACTTC. It encodes CASSYSGSLEQYF. The V call is TRBV6-2 or TRBV6-3, the J call TRBJ2-7, with no clear D. The CDR3 runs to 13 residues. Germline CDR1 is MNHEY and CDR2 is SVGEGT. Trimming removed 0 bases from V and 7 bases from J, with 10 bases in between.

The V and J genes are TRBV25-1 and TRBJ2-5; D unresolved. The CDR3 runs 18 residues. Germline V gives CDR1 MGHDK, CDR2 SYGVNS. V lost 1 base and J 3 bases, leaving 21 bases between the germline ends. The CDR3, as DNA: TGTGCCAGCAGTGAATCCCCTGGCAGGCAACTACCGAAAGAGACCCAGTACTTC. This encodes CASSESPGRQLPKETQYF.

V usage is TRBV9 and J usage is TRBJ2-5, with 13 positions matching TRBD2. V shed 3 bases, J shed 4 bases, and the junction held 6 bases outside the gene matches. CDR1 is SGDLS and CDR2 is YYNGEE in the germline V gene. The CDR3 contains 16 residues. CDR3 bases: TGTGCCAGCAGCGGAACTAGCGGGGGGGCCGCAGAGACCCAGTACTTC. Its protein product is CASSGTSGGAAETQYF.

The chain joins TRBV7-2 to TRBJ2-5; weak D call: TRBD2 (6 bases). Between the trimmed V and J ends, which lost 5 bases and 5 bases, there was a span of 15 bases. This CDR3 region has 14 residues. In germline, CDR1 is SGHTA, CDR2 FQGNSA. CDR3 DNA: TGTGCCAGCAGCACGCGGAGGGAGCAGGAGACCCAGTACTTC. Protein sequence: CASSTRREQETQYF.

The gene calls are TRBV5-1 and TRBJ2-7; TRBD1 matches at 10 bases. Per the germline V gene, CDR1 is SGHRS and CDR2 is YFSETQ. This CDR3 is 15 amino acids long. J was trimmed by 4 bases and V by 6 bases; bases with no gene match: 10. CDR3: CASTRLPGQGYEQYF. The CDR3 DNA sequence: TGCGCCAGCACCCGTCTCCCGGGACAGGGGTACGAGCAGTACTTC.

The chain employs TRBV7-3 and TRBJ2-7; 8 bases fit TRBD1. The CDR3 spans 13 residues. V lost 4 bases to trimming and J lost 12 bases; unmatched junction nucleotides: 11. Looked up from germline, CDR1 is SGHTA and CDR2 is FQGTGA. The CDR3: CASSWGQEPILYF. The CDR3 DNA is TGTGCCAGCAGCTGGGGACAGGAACCAATTTTGTACTTC. The full variable domain, in which reference TRBV7-3 and TRBJ2-7 provide the parts outside the CDR3, is GAGVSQTPSNKVTEKGKYVELRCDPISGHTALYWYRQSLGQGPEFLIYFQGTGAADDSGLPNDRFFAVRPEGSVSTLKIQRTERGDSAVYLCASSWGQEPILYFGPGTRLTVT.